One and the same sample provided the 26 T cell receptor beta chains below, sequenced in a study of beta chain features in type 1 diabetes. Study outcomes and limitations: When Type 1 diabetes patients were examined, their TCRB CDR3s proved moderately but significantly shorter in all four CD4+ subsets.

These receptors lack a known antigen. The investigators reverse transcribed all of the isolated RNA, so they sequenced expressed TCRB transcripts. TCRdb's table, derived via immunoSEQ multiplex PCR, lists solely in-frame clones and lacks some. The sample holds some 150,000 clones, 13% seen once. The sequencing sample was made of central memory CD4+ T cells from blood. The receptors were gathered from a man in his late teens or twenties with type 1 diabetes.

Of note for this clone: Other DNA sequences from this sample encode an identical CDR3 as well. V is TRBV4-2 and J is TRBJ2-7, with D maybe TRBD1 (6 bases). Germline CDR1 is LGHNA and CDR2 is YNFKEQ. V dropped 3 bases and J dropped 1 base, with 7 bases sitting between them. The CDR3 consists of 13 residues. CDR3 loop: CASSQDRSYEQYF. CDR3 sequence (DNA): TGTGCCAGCAGCCAGGACAGATCCTACGAGCAGTACTTC.

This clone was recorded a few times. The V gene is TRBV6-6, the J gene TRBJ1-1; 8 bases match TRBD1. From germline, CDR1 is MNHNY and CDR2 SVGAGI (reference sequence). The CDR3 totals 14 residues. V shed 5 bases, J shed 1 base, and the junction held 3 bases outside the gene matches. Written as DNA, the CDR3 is TGTGCCAGCAGTGTTACAGGGGGGAACACTGAAGCTTTCTTT. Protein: CASSVTGGNTEAFF.

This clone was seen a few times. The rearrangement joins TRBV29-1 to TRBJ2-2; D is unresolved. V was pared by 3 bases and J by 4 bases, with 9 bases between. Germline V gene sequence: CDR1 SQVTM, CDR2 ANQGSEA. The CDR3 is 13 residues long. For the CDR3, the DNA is TGCAGCGTTGAGGGTACAAGCACCGGGGAGCTGTTTTTT. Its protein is CSVEGTSTGELFF.

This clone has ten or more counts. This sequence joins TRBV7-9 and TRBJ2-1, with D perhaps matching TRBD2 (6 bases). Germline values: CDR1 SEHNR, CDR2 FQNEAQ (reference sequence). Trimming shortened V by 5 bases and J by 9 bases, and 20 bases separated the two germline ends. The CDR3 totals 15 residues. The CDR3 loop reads CASSLAGLSAGEQFF. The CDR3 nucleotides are TGTGCCAGCAGCCTGGCGGGGCTCTCGGCCGGTGAGCAGTTCTTC.

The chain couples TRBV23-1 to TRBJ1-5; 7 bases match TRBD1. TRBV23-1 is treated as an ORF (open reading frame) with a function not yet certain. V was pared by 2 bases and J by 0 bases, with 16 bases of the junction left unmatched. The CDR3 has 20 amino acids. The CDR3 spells CASSQLLPRDSDYSNQPQHF. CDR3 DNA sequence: TGCGCCAGCAGTCAACTACTACCCCGGGACAGTGATTATAGCAATCAGCCCCAGCATTTT.

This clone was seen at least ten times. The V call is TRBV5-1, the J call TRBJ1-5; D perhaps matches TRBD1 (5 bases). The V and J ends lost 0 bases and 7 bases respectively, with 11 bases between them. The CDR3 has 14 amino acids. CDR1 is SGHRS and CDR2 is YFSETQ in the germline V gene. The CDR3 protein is CASSLGQTGQPQHF. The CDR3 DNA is TGCGCCAGCAGCTTGGGACAGACTGGACAGCCCCAGCATTTT. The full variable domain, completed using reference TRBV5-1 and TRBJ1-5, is KAGVTQTPRYLIKTRGQQVTLSCSPISGHRSVSWYQQTPGQGLQFLFEYFSETQRNKGNFPGRFSGRQFSNSRSEMNVSTLELGDSALYLCASSLGQTGQPQHFGDGTRLSIL.

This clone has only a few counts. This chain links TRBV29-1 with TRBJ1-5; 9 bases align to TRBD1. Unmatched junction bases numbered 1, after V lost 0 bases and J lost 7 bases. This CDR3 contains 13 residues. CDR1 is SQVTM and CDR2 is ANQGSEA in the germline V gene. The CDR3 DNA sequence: TGCAGCGTTGAAGAAGGACAGGGGCAGCCCCAGCATTTT. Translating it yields CSVEEGQGQPQHF.

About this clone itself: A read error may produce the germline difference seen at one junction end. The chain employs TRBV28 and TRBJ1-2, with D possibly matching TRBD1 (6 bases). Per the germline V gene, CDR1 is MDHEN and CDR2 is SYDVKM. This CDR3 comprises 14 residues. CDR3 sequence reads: CASSLEGVSYRYTF. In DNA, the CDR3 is TGTGCCAGCAGTTTAGAGGGGGTCTCCTATCGCTACACCTTC.

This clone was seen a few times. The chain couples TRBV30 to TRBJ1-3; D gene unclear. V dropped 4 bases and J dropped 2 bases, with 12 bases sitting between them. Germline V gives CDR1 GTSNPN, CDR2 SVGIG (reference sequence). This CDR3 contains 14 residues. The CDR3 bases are TGTGCCTGGACCCATCCTGGGCCTGGAAACACCATATATTTT. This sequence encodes CAWTHPGPGNTIYF.

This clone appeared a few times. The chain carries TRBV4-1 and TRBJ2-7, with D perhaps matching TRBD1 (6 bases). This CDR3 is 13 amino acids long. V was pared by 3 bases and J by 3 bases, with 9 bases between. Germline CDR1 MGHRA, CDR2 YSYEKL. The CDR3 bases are TGCGCCAGCAGCCACAGCAGGGGCTACGAGCAGTACTTC. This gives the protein CASSHSRGYEQYF.

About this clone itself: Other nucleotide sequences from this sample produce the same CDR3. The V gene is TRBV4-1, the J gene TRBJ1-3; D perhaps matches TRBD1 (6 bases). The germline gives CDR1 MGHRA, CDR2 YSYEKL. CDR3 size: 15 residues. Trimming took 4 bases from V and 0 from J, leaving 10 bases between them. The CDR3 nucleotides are TGCGCCAGCAGCCCAGGACAGTTCTCTGGAAACACCATATATTTT. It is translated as CASSPGQFSGNTIYF.

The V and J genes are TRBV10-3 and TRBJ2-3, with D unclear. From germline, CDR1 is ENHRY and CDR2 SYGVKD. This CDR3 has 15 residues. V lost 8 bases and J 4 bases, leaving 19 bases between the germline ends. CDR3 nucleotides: TGTGCCATCTCGAGGCGGTCGTCTATAGCAGATACGCAGTATTTT. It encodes CAISRRSSIADTQYF.

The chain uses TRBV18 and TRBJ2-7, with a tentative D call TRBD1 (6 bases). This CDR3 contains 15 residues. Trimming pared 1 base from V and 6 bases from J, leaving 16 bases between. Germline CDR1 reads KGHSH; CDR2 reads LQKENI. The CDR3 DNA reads TGTGCCAGCTCACCACAAGGACAGTCATCGACCGAGCAGTACTTC. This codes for CASSPQGQSSTEQYF.

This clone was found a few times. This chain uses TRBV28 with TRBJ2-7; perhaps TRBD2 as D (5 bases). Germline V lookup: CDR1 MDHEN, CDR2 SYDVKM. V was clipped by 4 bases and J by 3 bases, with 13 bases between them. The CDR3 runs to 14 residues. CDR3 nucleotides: TGTGCCAGCAGTTCCGTTGCCCGGGGCTACGAGCAGTACTTC. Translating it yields CASSSVARGYEQYF.

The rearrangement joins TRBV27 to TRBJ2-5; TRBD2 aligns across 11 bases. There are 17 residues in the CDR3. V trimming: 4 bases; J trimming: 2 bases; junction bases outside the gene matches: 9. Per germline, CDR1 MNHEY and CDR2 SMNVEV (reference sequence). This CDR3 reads CASSSPSTSGEQETQYF. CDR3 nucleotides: TGTGCCAGCAGTTCCCCCTCGACTAGCGGGGAACAAGAGACCCAGTACTTC.

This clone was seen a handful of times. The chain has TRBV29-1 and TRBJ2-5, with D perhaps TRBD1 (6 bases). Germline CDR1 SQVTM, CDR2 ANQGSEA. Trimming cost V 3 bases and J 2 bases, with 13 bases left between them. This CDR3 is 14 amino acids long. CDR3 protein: CSVDQDRSQETQYF. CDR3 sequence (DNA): TGCAGCGTTGACCAAGACAGGTCGCAAGAGACCCAGTACTTC.

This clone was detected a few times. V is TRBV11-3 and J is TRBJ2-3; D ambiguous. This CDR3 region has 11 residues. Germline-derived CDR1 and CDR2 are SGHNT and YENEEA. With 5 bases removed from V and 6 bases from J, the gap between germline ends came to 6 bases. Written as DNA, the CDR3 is TGTGCCAGCAGCACCCTGGATACGCAGTATTTT. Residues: CASSTLDTQYF. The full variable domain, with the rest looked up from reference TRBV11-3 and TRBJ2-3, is EAGVVQSPRYKIIEKKQPVAFWCNPISGHNTLYWYLQNLGQGPELLIRYENEEAVDDSQLPKDRFSAERLKGVDSTLKIQPAELGDSAVYLCASSTLDTQYFGPGTRLTVL.

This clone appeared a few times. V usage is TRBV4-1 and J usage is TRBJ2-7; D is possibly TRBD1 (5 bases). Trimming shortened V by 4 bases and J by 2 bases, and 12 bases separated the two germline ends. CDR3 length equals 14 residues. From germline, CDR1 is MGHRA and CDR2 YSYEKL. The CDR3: CASSLTVSTYEQYF. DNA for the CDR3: TGCGCCAGCAGCCTGACAGTTTCGACCTACGAGCAGTACTTC.

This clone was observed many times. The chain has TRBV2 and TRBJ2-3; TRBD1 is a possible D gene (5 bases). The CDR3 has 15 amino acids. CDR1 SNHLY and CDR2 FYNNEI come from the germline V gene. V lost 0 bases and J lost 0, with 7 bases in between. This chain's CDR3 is CASSEAGVSTDTQYF. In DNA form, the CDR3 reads TGTGCCAGCAGTGAAGCAGGGGTGAGCACAGATACGCAGTATTTT.

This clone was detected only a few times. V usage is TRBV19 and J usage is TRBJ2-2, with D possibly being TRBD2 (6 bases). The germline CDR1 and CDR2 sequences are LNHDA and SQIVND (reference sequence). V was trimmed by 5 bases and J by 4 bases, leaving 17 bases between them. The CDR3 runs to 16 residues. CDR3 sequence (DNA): TGTGCCAGTAGTCTCCTGGAGGGCCGCGGCACCGGGGAGCTGTTTTTT. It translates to CASSLLEGRGTGELFF.

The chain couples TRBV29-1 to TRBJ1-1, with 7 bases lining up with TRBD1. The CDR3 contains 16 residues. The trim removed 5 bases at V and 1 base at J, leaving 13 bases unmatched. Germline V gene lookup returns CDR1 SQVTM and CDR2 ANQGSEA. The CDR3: CSVPNPQRTGNTEAFF. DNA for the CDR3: TGCAGCGTTCCAAATCCCCAACGGACAGGGAACACTGAAGCTTTCTTT.

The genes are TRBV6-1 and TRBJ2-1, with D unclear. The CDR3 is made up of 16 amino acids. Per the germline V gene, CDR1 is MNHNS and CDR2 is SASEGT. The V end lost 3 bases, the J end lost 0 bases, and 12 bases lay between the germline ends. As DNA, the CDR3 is TGTGCCAGCAGTGACCCTCGGCGTTCCTCCTACAATGAGCAGTTCTTC. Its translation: CASSDPRRSSYNEQFF.

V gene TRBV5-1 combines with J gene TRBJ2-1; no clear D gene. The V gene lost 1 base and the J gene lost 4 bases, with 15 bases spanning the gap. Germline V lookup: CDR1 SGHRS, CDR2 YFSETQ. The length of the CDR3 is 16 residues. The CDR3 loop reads CASSLRGLNEYNEQFF. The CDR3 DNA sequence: TGCGCCAGCAGCTTGCGCGGTCTAAACGAATACAATGAGCAGTTCTTC.

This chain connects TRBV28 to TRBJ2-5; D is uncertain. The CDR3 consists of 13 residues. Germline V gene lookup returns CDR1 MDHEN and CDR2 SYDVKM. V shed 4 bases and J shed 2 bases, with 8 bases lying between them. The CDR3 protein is CASSWARQETQYF. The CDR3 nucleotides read TGTGCCAGCAGTTGGGCGAGACAAGAGACCCAGTACTTC.

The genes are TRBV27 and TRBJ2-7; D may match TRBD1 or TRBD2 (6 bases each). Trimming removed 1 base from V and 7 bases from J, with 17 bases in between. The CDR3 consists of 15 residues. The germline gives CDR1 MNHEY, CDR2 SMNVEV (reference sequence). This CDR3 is CASSLYGGGVGEQYF. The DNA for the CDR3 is TGTGCCAGCAGTTTATACGGAGGGGGTGTAGGGGAGCAGTACTTC.

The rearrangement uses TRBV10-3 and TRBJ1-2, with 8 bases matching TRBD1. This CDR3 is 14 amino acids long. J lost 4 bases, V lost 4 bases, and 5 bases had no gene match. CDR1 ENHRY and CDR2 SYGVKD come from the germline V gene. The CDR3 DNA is TGTGCCATCAGTGGACAGGGGAAAGGCTATGGCTACACCTTC. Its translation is CAISGQGKGYGYTF.